These T cell receptor beta chains were read from a single sample in a study of T cells in narcolepsy. Produced via immunoSEQ multiplex PCR; TCRdb's table is partial and in-frame only. The top ten hold about 1% of the sample, which has some 30,000 clones, 65% to 85% seen once. Source material: memory (CD45RA-) CD4+ T cells from blood. These receptors all come from a human donor in good health. The CDR3 runs from the conserved cysteine through the conserved F or W. The D gene is left open where the match is weak. Clone sizes are given selectively: once, few, many, or a class where the clone is expanded.

d_gene,abundance,j_gene,v_gene,CDR3aa,CDR3nt
.,.,TRBJ2-3,TRBV6-6,CASRRGLPHSDTQYF,TGTGCCAGCAGGCGGGGCCTACCCCATTCAGATACGCAGTATTTT
.,.,TRBJ1-6,TRBV9,CASSQQDRGDSPLHF,TGTGCCAGCAGCCAACAAGACAGAGGGGACTCACCCCTCCACTTT
TRBD1,.,TRBJ1-1,TRBV11-3,CASSLRTGKPFF,TGTGCCAGCAGCCTTCGGACAGGGAAGCCTTTCTTT
TRBD2,.,TRBJ2-7,TRBV11-2,CASSPRAGGFGLEQYF,TGTGCCAGCAGCCCAAGAGCGGGGGGGTTCGGTCTCGAGCAGTACTTC
TRBD1,.,TRBJ1-5,TRBV6-5,CASRDQGASNQPQHF,TGTGCCAGCAGGGACCAGGGGGCTAGCAATCAGCCCCAGCATTTT
.,.,TRBJ2-7,TRBV6-5,CASSPGQGPLLRYF,TGTGCCAGCAGCCCTGGGCAGGGACCCCTACTGCGATACTTC
.,.,TRBJ1-6,TRBV5-1,CASSLAQVNSPLHF,TGCGCCAGCAGCTTGGCACAGGTTAATTCACCCCTCCACTTT
.,.,TRBJ1-4,TRBV28,CASSLRGAATNEKLFF,TGTGCCAGCAGTTTACGGGGGGCGGCAACTAATGAAAAACTGTTTTTT
.,medium-sized,TRBJ2-6,TRBV25-1,CASSNPPGANVLTF,TGTGCCAGCTCAAACCCCCCTGGGGCCAACGTCCTGACTTTC
TRBD2,once,TRBJ2-3,TRBV7-2,CASSLSSGGGDTQYF,TGTGCCAGCAGCTTATCTAGCGGGGGGGGAGATACGCAGTATTTT
.,.,TRBJ2-6,TRBV10-3,CAIGGGQDYSGANVLTF,TGTGCCATCGGGGGAGGACAGGACTACTCTGGGGCCAACGTCCTGACTTTC
TRBD2,.,TRBJ2-1,TRBV29-1,CSVEPSGGTEQFF,TGCAGCGTTGAGCCTAGCGGGGGGACTGAGCAGTTCTTC
.,once,TRBJ2-6,TRBV20-1,CSASANVLTF,TGCAGTGCATCGGCCAACGTCCTGACTTTC
TRBD1,once,TRBJ2-3,TRBV9,CASSRTGGTDTQYF,TGTGCCAGCAGTCGGACAGGGGGAACAGATACGCAGTATTTT
.,.,TRBJ1-2,TRBV19,CASSILSEVNYGYTF,TGTGCCAGTAGTATTCTTAGCGAGGTGAACTATGGCTACACCTTC
.,.,TRBJ2-3,TRBV7-9,CASSLGLPSTDTQYF,TGTGCCAGCAGCTTAGGACTCCCTAGCACAGATACGCAGTATTTT
TRBD2,once,TRBJ2-5,TRBV7-2,CASKRREGQGETQYF,TGTGCCAGCAAGAGGCGGGAGGGCCAGGGCGAGACCCAGTACTTC
.,few,TRBJ2-7,TRBV6-6,CASSYSWQSYEQYF,TGTGCCAGCAGTTACTCGTGGCAGTCGTACGAGCAGTACTTC
.,.,TRBJ1-1,TRBV19,CASSMTTEAFF,TGTGCCAGTAGTATGACCACTGAAGCTTTCTTT
.,.,TRBJ2-7,TRBV5-1,CASSLGAQAEQYF,TGCGCCAGCAGCTTGGGGGCCCAGGCCGAGCAGTACTTC
TRBD2,.,TRBJ2-5,TRBV18,CASSPPDGLGRETQYF,TGTGCCAGCTCACCACCCGACGGACTAGGAAGAGAGACCCAGTACTTC
TRBD2,.,TRBJ2-3,TRBV6-5,CASSYRGGGTDTQYF,TGTGCCAGCAGTTACAGGGGAGGGGGCACAGATACGCAGTATTTT
.,once,TRBJ1-3,TRBV5-6,CASSLGSSGNTTYF,TGTGCCAGCAGCTTGGGGAGCTCTGGAAACACCACATATTTT
TRBD2,few,TRBJ2-7,TRBV5-1,CASRAGLGHEQYF,TGCGCCAGCAGAGCGGGATTGGGCCACGAGCAGTACTTC
TRBD2,.,TRBJ2-1,TRBV2,CASRQTSGAYNEQFF,TGTGCCAGCAGACAGACTAGCGGGGCCTACAATGAGCAGTTCTTC
.,.,TRBJ2-1,TRBV5-6,CASSLDRGRIYNEQFF,TGTGCCAGCAGCTTGGATCGGGGTAGAATCTACAATGAGCAGTTCTTC
.,few,TRBJ1-1,TRBV5-3,CARSSATGDKYAFF,TGTGCCAGAAGCTCAGCAACGGGAGACAAGTATGCTTTCTTT
TRBD2,.,TRBJ2-5,TRBV14,CASSQETGGSHF,TGTGCCAGCAGCCAAGAAACGGGCGGGAGCCACTTC
.,once,TRBJ2-5,TRBV2,CASRTDQETQYF,TGTGCCAGCAGGACAGATCAAGAGACCCAGTACTTC
TRBD2,few,TRBJ2-5,TRBV2,CASSERWASGAETQYF,TGTGCCAGCAGTGAGAGGTGGGCTAGCGGGGCCGAGACCCAGTACTTC
.,few,TRBJ2-6,TRBV6-1,CASRRAGANVLTF,TGTGCCAGCAGGCGGGCTGGGGCCAACGTCCTGACTTTC
.,.,TRBJ2-7,TRBV6-1,CASSEGGFEQYF,TGTGCCAGCAGTGAAGGCGGTTTCGAGCAGTACTTC
.,.,TRBJ2-1,TRBV7-7,CASSLGQAYNEQFF,TGTGCCAGCAGCTTAGGACAGGCATACAATGAGCAGTTCTTC
TRBD1,.,TRBJ1-4,TRBV18,CASSPSLGTAEKLFF,TGTGCCAGCTCACCAAGCCTCGGGACAGCTGAAAAACTGTTTTTT
TRBD2,.,TRBJ2-7,TRBV7-9,CASSLSGRSYEQYF,TGTGCCAGCAGCTTGAGCGGGAGGAGCTACGAGCAGTACTTC
TRBD2,.,TRBJ2-1,TRBV7-9,CASSPGTTEFF,TGTGCCAGCAGCCCGGGGACTACTGAGTTCTTC
.,.,TRBJ1-1,TRBV5-4,CASSLDKYTEAFF,TGTGCCAGCAGCTTGGACAAGTACACTGAAGCTTTCTTT
TRBD2,.,TRBJ2-7,TRBV6-1,CASRSGLAGAYEQYF,TGTGCCAGCAGGAGTGGACTAGCGGGTGCCTACGAGCAGTACTTC
TRBD2,once,TRBJ2-5,TRBV7-2,CASSFLAGGEETQYF,TGTGCCAGCAGCTTTTTAGCGGGAGGGGAAGAGACCCAGTACTTC
TRBD1,.,TRBJ1-4,TRBV12-5,CASGEPTGEDANEKLFF,TGTGCTAGTGGTGAACCGACAGGGGAGGATGCTAATGAAAAACTGTTTTTT
.,once,TRBJ2-1,TRBV5-4,CASSPRGGLNEQFF,TGTGCCAGCAGCCCGAGGGGGGGGTTAAATGAGCAGTTCTTC